This T cell receptor (beta chain) was obtained from a study of blood T cell repertoires in COVID-19. In the study overall: The samples span acute and convalescent COVID-19 from the United States, Italy and Spain.

This table comes from immunoSEQ multiplex PCR, and its TCRdb copy is limited to in-frame clones, with some not included. The sample has about 150,000 clones, about nine tenths seen once. The ends lost 6 bases at V and 4 bases at J; junction bases unmatched: 15. Per germline, CDR1 SGHRS and CDR2 YFSETQ. This CDR3 is 17 amino acids long. Participant-reported clinical history was the basis for cohort assignment. The chain combines TRBV5-1 with TRBJ1-2; 10 nucleotides line up with TRBD1. The sequence was collected from a man aged 50 to 60 who had recovered from COVID-19. Source material: PBMCs or T cells enriched from blood (not recorded which). CDR3 loop: CASTKMAGTGVIYGYTF. CDR3 sequence (DNA): TGCGCCAGCACCAAAATGGCTGGGACAGGGGTTATCTATGGCTACACCTTC.